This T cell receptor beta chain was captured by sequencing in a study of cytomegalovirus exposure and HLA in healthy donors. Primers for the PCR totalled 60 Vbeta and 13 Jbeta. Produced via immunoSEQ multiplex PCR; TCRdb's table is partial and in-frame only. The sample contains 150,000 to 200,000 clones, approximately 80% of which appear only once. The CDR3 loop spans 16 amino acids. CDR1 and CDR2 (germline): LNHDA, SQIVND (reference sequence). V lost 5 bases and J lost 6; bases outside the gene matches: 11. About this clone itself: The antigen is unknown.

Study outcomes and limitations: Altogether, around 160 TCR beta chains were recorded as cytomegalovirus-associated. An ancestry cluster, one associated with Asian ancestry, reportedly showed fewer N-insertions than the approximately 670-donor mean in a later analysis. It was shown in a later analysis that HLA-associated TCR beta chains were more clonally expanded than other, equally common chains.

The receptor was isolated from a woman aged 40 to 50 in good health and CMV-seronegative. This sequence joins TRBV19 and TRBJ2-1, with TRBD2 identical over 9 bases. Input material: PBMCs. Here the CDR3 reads CASSAQWREGLNEQFF. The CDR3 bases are TGTGCCAGTAGTGCTCAGTGGCGGGAGGGCCTCAATGAGCAGTTCTTC.